Below, 32 T cell receptor beta chains from the same sample are listed, as sequenced in a study of shared clonotypes between healthy human individuals. Generated by immunoSEQ multiplex PCR, the TCRdb table keeps only in-frame clones and is missing some. The sample shows about 92,000 clones, 60% to 70% of them seen only once. The sample comprised memory CD8+ T cells sorted from blood. The subset denotes: CD45RO+ cells pooled with CCR7-negative TemRA cells. The source is a man aged 25 to 40 in good health.

The chain employs TRBV5-1 and TRBJ2-1; 9 bases fit TRBD2. Germline lookup yields CDR1 SGHRS and CDR2 YFSETQ. Trimming removed 4 bases from V and 5 bases from J; junction bases left unmatched: 7. The length of the CDR3 is 15 residues. CDR3 nucleotides: TGCGCCAGCAGCGAAGCGGGAGGTTCCCACAATGAGCAGTTCTTC. Residues: CASSEAGGSHNEQFF.

This chain links TRBV7-8 with TRBJ2-2, with D tentatively TRBD1 or TRBD2 (5 bases each). The CDR3 spans 17 residues. The V gene's germline CDR1 is SGHVS and CDR2 FQNEAQ. The V and J ends lost 3 bases and 0 bases respectively, with 14 bases between them. The CDR3: CASSFSGAHSNTGELFF. CDR3 nucleotides: TGTGCCAGCAGCTTTTCCGGGGCCCATTCGAACACCGGGGAGCTGTTTTTT. Based on the CDR3 plus reference TRBV7-8 and TRBJ2-2, the full variable domain is GAGVSQSPRYKVAKRGQDVALRCDPISGHVSLFWYQQALGQGPEFLTYFQNEAQLDKSGLPSDRFFAERPEGSVSTLKIQRTQQEDSAVYLCASSFSGAHSNTGELFFGEGSRLTVL.

This rearrangement joins TRBV5-1 to TRBJ1-1; TRBD1 matches 8 bases. This CDR3 spans 13 amino acids. The ends lost 3 bases at V and 4 bases at J; junction bases unmatched: 2. Germline values: CDR1 SGHRS, CDR2 YFSETQ. CDR3 loop: CASSYGQGTEAFF. The DNA for the CDR3 is TGCGCCAGCAGCTATGGACAGGGCACTGAAGCTTTCTTT.

This sequence joins TRBV19 and TRBJ2-7; tentatively, D is TRBD1 or TRBD2 (5 bases each). The CDR3 is made up of 18 amino acids. Germline V lookup: CDR1 LNHDA, CDR2 SQIVND (reference sequence). Trimming removed 6 bases at V and 7 bases at J, with 31 bases between. In DNA form, the CDR3 reads TGTGCCAGTAGCCCGTGGGGTGGAGACGGGACCTTTTCAAGAGAGCAGTACTTC. Amino acid sequence: CASSPWGGDGTFSREQYF.

The chain recombines TRBV5-5 with TRBJ2-3; 11 bases fit TRBD2. Trimming removed 3 bases from V and 6 bases from J; junction bases left unmatched: 12. CDR1 is SGHKS and CDR2 is YYEKEE in the germline V gene (reference sequence). This CDR3 comprises 17 residues. DNA for the CDR3: TGTGCCAGCAGCTCGTTGACTAGCGGGATAAGGAGGGATACGCAGTATTTT. It specifies CASSSLTSGIRRDTQYF.

Notes on this clone: Mismatch with germline at one junction end may stem from a read error. J is TRBJ2-7 and V is TRBV6-5; tentative D call: TRBD2 (5 bases). The length of the CDR3 is 14 residues. Germline lookup yields CDR1 MNHEY and CDR2 SVGAGI. CDR3 residues: CASSYGADSSEQYF. For the CDR3, the DNA is TGTGCCAGCAGTTACGGCGCGGACTCCTCCGAGCAGTACTTC.

This clone was picked up a small number of times. The rearrangement joins TRBV6-1 to TRBJ2-1, with TRBD2 matching 12 bases. Germline-derived CDR1 and CDR2 are MNHNS and SASEGT. J gave up 0 bases and V 10 bases, and 1 base lay outside the gene matches. This CDR3 contains 14 residues. The CDR3 spells CATLAGGSYNEQFF. CDR3 nucleotide sequence: TGTGCCACACTAGCGGGAGGCTCCTACAATGAGCAGTTCTTC.

The chain links TRBV9 to TRBJ2-7; D could derive from TRBD1 or TRBD2 (6 bases each). Germline-derived CDR1 and CDR2 are SGDLS and YYNGEE. The CDR3 extends over 14 amino acids. The V end was cut by 4 bases, the J end by 5 bases, with 16 bases between. CDR3 sequence reads: CASSTSGGRDEQYF. CDR3 in DNA: TGTGCCAGCAGCACGTCCGGGGGCCGGGACGAGCAGTACTTC. The complete variable domain, with remaining parts taken from reference TRBV9 and TRBJ2-7, reads DSGVTQTPKHLITATGQRVTLRCSPRSGDLSVYWYQQSLDQGLQFLIQYYNGEERAKGNILERFSAQQFPDLHSELNLSSLELGDSALYFCASSTSGGRDEQYFGPGTRLTVT.

At least ten counts were recorded for this clone. The chain has TRBV19 and TRBJ2-2; D unresolved. Trimming shortened V by 1 base and J by 0 bases, and 12 bases separated the two germline ends. Germline CDR1 reads LNHDA; CDR2 reads SQIVND (reference sequence). The CDR3 consists of 17 residues. The CDR3 nucleotides read TGTGCCAGTAGTATAGTCGTCGCAGATCCGAACACCGGGGAGCTGTTTTTT. Its translation: CASSIVVADPNTGELFF.

The chain uses TRBV27 and TRBJ2-6; possible D gene TRBD1, 6 bases. The CDR3 covers 15 residues. The V end lost 8 bases, the J end lost 0 bases, and 11 bases lay between the germline ends. Germline CDR1 and CDR2: MNHEY and SMNVEV (reference sequence). CDR3 protein: CASADRSSGANVLTF. CDR3 coding DNA: TGTGCCAGCGCCGACAGGAGCTCTGGGGCCAACGTCCTGACTTTC. Using reference TRBV27 and TRBJ2-6 for the parts outside the CDR3, the full variable domain is EAQVTQNPRYLITVTGKKLTVTCSQNMNHEYMSWYRQDPGLGLRQIYYSMNVEVTDKGDVPEGYKVSRKEKRNFPLILESPSPNQTSLYFCASADRSSGANVLTFGAGSRLTVL.

This clone showed up just a few times. The chain has TRBV28 and TRBJ1-1; 9 bases are shared with TRBD1. The CDR3 covers 17 residues. The V gene's germline CDR1 is MDHEN and CDR2 SYDVKM. The V segment lost 6 bases and the J segment 0 bases; nucleotides outside the gene matches: 11. The CDR3 sequence: CASSYLIQGAMNTEAFF. The CDR3 bases are TGTGCCAGCAGCTACCTGATACAGGGGGCAATGAACACTGAAGCTTTCTTT.

The chain has TRBV2 and TRBJ2-7; perhaps TRBD2 as D (6 bases). Germline V gives CDR1 SNHLY, CDR2 FYNNEI. V was cut by 4 bases and J by 2 bases, with 24 bases left in between. The CDR3 sequence is 18 residues long. The CDR3, as DNA: TGTGCCAGCAGTGGATTTACTAGCACCGAAATGAATCCCTACGAGCAGTACTTC. It is translated as CASSGFTSTEMNPYEQYF.

J is TRBJ2-1 and V is TRBV11-1; 10 bases align to TRBD2. This CDR3 is 17 amino acids long. Unmatched junction bases numbered 7, after V lost 5 bases and J lost 0 bases. Germline CDR1 SGHAT, CDR2 FQDESV (reference sequence). CDR3 bases: TGTGCCAGCAGCCATAGCGGGGGGAGGTTCTCCTACAATGAGCAGTTCTTC. It specifies CASSHSGGRFSYNEQFF.

The chain joins TRBV10-3 to TRBJ2-5; D perhaps matches TRBD2 (6 bases). The CDR3 spans 15 residues. Trimming removed 0 bases from V and 5 bases from J, with 13 bases in between. Germline V gives CDR1 ENHRY, CDR2 SYGVKD. In DNA form, the CDR3 reads TGTGCCATCAGTGAGTCGGGGGAGGCGGAGGAGACCCAGTACTTC. Protein: CAISESGEAEETQYF.

The chain couples TRBV5-4 to TRBJ2-7; a possible D gene is TRBD2 (5 bases). The V and J ends lost 3 bases and 3 bases respectively, with 22 bases between them. Germline V gene data show CDR1 as SGHNT and CDR2 as YYREEE (reference sequence). This CDR3 contains 17 residues. CDR3 sequence reads: CASSSAEGEGWVYEQYF. The CDR3 coding sequence is TGTGCCAGCAGCTCCGCCGAGGGAGAGGGCTGGGTCTACGAGCAGTACTTC.

This rearrangement joins TRBV15 to TRBJ1-3, with D hard to call. The CDR3 covers 16 residues. Between the trimmed V and J ends, which lost 3 bases and 0 bases, there was a span of 12 bases. CDR1 and CDR2 (germline): LNHNV, YYDKDF (reference sequence). CDR3 sequence reads: CATSSLSVASGNTIYF. The CDR3 coding sequence is TGTGCCACCAGCAGTCTGTCAGTAGCCTCTGGAAACACCATATATTTT.

This sequence joins TRBV6-5 and TRBJ2-5; no definite D call. Germline CDR1 reads MNHEY; CDR2 reads SVGAGI. The CDR3 contains 12 residues. V dropped 4 bases and J dropped 2 bases, with 5 bases sitting between them. The CDR3 nucleotides read TGTGCCAGCAGTTTAAGGCAAGAGACCCAGTACTTC. Translated: CASSLRQETQYF.

The chain joins TRBV7-8 to TRBJ2-3, with a weak D call TRBD1 (6 bases). Germline V gives CDR1 SGHVS, CDR2 FQNEAQ. The CDR3 spans 14 residues. The ends were cut back, 5 bases at V and 4 bases at J, with 13 bases in the middle. DNA of the CDR3: TGTGCCAGCAGCCGTACACAGGGCCCAGATACGCAGTATTTT. Its translation is CASSRTQGPDTQYF.

A note on this clone: The junction departs from germline at one end; a sequencing error may be responsible. DNA of the CDR3: TGTGCCAGCAGCCTTCTAGCCTTCAATGAGCAGTTCTTC. As protein: CASSLLAFNEQFF. The rearrangement links TRBV5-1 to TRBJ2-1; tentative D call: TRBD2 (5 bases). CDR3 length: 13 amino acids. The germline CDR1 and CDR2 sequences are SGHRS and YFSETQ.

The chain joins TRBV23-1 to TRBJ2-5; a possible D gene is TRBD1 (6 bases). Being an ORF, TRBV23-1 has a function that is uncertain. The ends were cut back, 2 bases at V and 2 bases at J, with 9 bases in the middle. The CDR3 has 14 amino acids. CDR3 region: CASSQRTGQETQYF. Here the CDR3 DNA reads TGCGCCAGCAGTCAAAGAACAGGGCAAGAGACCCAGTACTTC.

Written as DNA, the CDR3 is TGTGCCAGCTCACCACAACACTCCGGGGAGACCCAGTACTTC. Protein product: CASSPQHSGETQYF. This chain connects TRBV18 to TRBJ2-5; D remains ambiguous. This CDR3 has 14 amino acids. The V end lost 1 base, the J end lost 5 bases, and 11 bases lay between the germline ends. CDR1 and CDR2 from the germline V gene are KGHSH and LQKENI. Supplemented by reference TRBV18 and TRBJ2-5, the full variable domain reads NAGVMQNPRHLVRRRGQEARLRCSPMKGHSHVYWYRQLPEEGLKFMVYLQKENIIDESGMPKERFSAEFPKEGPSILRIQQVVRGDSAAYFCASSPQHSGETQYFGPGTRLLVL.

The chain is built from TRBV6-1 and TRBJ2-1; a weak D match, TRBD1 (6 bases). Looked up from germline, CDR1 is MNHNS and CDR2 is SASEGT. Trimming removed 5 bases from V and 12 bases from J, with 11 bases in between. This CDR3 has 11 amino acids. The CDR3 here is CASSYGTSQFF. DNA of the CDR3: TGTGCCAGCAGTTACGGGACATCGCAGTTCTTC.

The rearrangement joins TRBV7-6 to TRBJ2-7, with 9 bases lining up with TRBD1. The CDR3 consists of 15 residues. Germline loops: CDR1 SGHVS, CDR2 FNYEAQ. The V segment lost 5 bases and the J segment 4 bases; nucleotides outside the gene matches: 9. The CDR3 DNA reads as TGTGCCAGCAGCCTCGGGGGGACAGGGAGGTACGAGCAGTACTTC. This encodes CASSLGGTGRYEQYF.

The rearrangement links TRBV27 to TRBJ1-1; a possible D gene is TRBD1 (5 bases). This CDR3 contains 15 residues. Germline-derived CDR1 and CDR2 are MNHEY and SMNVEV (reference sequence). V was cut by 0 bases and J by 0 bases, with 8 bases left in between. CDR3 sequence reads: CASSLSGGMNTEAFF. CDR3 DNA: TGTGCCAGCAGTTTATCGGGGGGTATGAACACTGAAGCTTTCTTT.

This clone was seen once. V and J are TRBV27 and TRBJ2-3, with TRBD1 matching over 9 bases. After removal of 0 bases from V and 4 bases from J, the junction contained 8 bases not matched to a gene. The CDR3 loop spans 17 amino acids. Germline V gene data show CDR1 as MNHEY and CDR2 as SMNVEV (reference sequence). CDR3 bases: TGTGCCAGCAGTTTATCACGGGACAGGGAGGGGGCAGATACGCAGTATTTT. Its translation: CASSLSRDREGADTQYF.

This chain uses TRBV6-5 with TRBJ2-7; D not certain. V was clipped by 2 bases and J by 3 bases, with 8 bases between them. CDR3 length equals 13 residues. Germline-derived CDR1 and CDR2 are MNHEY and SVGAGI. The CDR3 DNA follows: TGTGCCAGCAGTTACGGGATCAACTACGAGCAGTACTTC. This gives the protein CASSYGINYEQYF.

The CDR3 spells CASSEEAVSRTGELFF. For the CDR3, the DNA is TGTGCCAGCAGCGAAGAGGCCGTCAGCCGCACCGGGGAGCTGTTTTTT. The J gene is TRBJ2-2, the V gene TRBV7-6, with D unclear. Trimming shortened V by 5 bases and J by 4 bases, and 17 bases separated the two germline ends. Germline lookup yields CDR1 SGHVS and CDR2 FNYEAQ. This CDR3 has 16 residues.

This clone was detected a few times. The J gene is TRBJ1-3, the V gene TRBV9; 12 positions agree with TRBD1. The CDR3 runs 15 residues. Unmatched junction bases numbered 7, after V lost 0 bases and J lost 12 bases. CDR1 is SGDLS and CDR2 is YYNGEE in the germline V gene. The CDR3 sequence: CASSVEGQGAGGIYF. CDR3 sequence (DNA): TGTGCCAGCAGCGTAGAGGGACAGGGGGCCGGCGGCATATATTTT.

This clone was seen more than once but under ten times. The chain employs TRBV7-9 and TRBJ2-2; 9 bases are a match to TRBD2. V trimming: 5 bases; J trimming: 3 bases; junction bases outside the gene matches: 10. CDR3 length: 17 amino acids. The V gene's germline CDR1 is SEHNR and CDR2 FQNEAQ (reference sequence). The CDR3 nucleotides are TGTGCCAGCAGCCAGGGAAGTCTAGCGGGATACACCGGGGAGCTGTTTTTT. It translates to CASSQGSLAGYTGELFF.

As concerns this clone: Other DNA sequences in this specimen translate into the identical CDR3. J is TRBJ2-7 and V is TRBV15, with D hard to call. V lost 0 bases and J 3 bases, leaving 6 bases between the germline ends. CDR1 and CDR2 from the germline V gene are LNHNV and YYDKDF (reference sequence). The CDR3 runs to 13 residues. In DNA form, the CDR3 reads TGTGCCACCAGCAGAGATCGGAGCTACGAGCAGTACTTC. This codes for CATSRDRSYEQYF.

This clone was detected once. The V and J genes are TRBV5-8 and TRBJ1-1, with D perhaps matching TRBD1 (5 bases). CDR3 size: 15 residues. Germline lookup yields CDR1 SGHTS and CDR2 YDEGEE. Trimming pared 1 base from V and 4 bases from J, leaving 14 bases between. Here the CDR3 DNA reads TGTGCCAGCAGCTTGTTGACGAGCCAGGGCACTGAAGCTTTCTTT. The encoded protein is CASSLLTSQGTEAFF.

The V and J genes are TRBV10-3 and TRBJ2-2, with D perhaps matching TRBD1 (6 bases). Trimming stripped 4 bases from V and 2 bases from J, with 14 bases between. Germline V gene data show CDR1 as ENHRY and CDR2 as SYGVKD. The CDR3 loop spans 16 amino acids. The CDR3 region is CAISGVPGQNTGELFF. For the CDR3, the DNA is TGTGCCATCAGTGGGGTTCCGGGACAAAACACCGGGGAGCTGTTTTTT.